This TCR beta chain was recorded in a study of cytomegalovirus exposure and HLA in healthy donors. Trimming removed 1 base from V and 8 bases from J, with 14 bases in between. From germline, CDR1 is KGHSH and CDR2 LQKENI. CDR3 length: 14 amino acids. This clone was detected a few times. Its antigen is unknown. Repertoires were generated with immunoSEQ multiplex PCR, while TCRdb's copy carries only in-frame clones and drops some. The repertoire holds about 170,000 clones, with approximately 87% as singletons. Study-wide results and caveats: Some TCR beta chains (roughly 160 of them) were listed as cytomegalovirus-associated. Subsequent analysis of the roughly 120 validation repertoires found a tendency for first-cohort TCR clusters to co-occur.

The clonotype originates from a woman aged 30 to 39 in good health and CMV-seronegative. The chain recombines TRBV18 with TRBJ1-2, with D possibly TRBD1 on 5 matching bases. The sequenced sample consisted of PBMCs. The CDR3 bases are TGTGCCAGCTCACCACTCGACAGCCCTAAGGGCTACACCTTC. It codes for CASSPLDSPKGYTF.